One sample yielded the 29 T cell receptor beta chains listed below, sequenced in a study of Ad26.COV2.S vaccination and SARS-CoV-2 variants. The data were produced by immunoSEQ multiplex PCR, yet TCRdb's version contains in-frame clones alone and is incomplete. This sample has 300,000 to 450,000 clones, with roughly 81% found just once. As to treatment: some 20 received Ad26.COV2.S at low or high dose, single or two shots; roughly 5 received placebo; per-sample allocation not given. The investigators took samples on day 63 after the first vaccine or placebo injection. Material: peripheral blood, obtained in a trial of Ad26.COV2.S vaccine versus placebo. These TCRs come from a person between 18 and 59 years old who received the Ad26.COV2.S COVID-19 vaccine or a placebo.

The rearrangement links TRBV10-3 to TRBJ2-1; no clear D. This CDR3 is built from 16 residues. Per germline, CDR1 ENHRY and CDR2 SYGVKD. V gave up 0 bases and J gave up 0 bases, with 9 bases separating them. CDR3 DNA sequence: TGTGCCATCAGTGAGTCGGAGAAGAGCTCCTACAATGAGCAGTTCTTC. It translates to CAISESEKSSYNEQFF.

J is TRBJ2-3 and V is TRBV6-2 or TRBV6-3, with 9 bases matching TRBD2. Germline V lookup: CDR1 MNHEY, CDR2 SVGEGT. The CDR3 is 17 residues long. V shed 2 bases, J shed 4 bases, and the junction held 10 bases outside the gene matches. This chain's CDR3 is CASSYVAPSGNADTQYF. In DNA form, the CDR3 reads TGTGCCAGCAGTTACGTGGCTCCTAGCGGGAATGCAGATACGCAGTATTTT.

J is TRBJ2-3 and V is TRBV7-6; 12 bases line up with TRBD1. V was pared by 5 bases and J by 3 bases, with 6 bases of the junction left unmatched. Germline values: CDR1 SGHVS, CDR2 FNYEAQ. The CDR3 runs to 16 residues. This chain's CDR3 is CASSPGTGGATDTQYF. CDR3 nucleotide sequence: TGTGCCAGCAGCCCAGGGACAGGGGGCGCAACAGATACGCAGTATTTT. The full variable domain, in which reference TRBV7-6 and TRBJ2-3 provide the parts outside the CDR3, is GAGVSQSPRYKVTKRGQDVALRCDPISGHVSLYWYRQALGQGPEFLTYFNYEAQQDKSGLPNDRFSAERPEGSISTLTIQRTEQRDSAMYRCASSPGTGGATDTQYFGPGTRLTVL.

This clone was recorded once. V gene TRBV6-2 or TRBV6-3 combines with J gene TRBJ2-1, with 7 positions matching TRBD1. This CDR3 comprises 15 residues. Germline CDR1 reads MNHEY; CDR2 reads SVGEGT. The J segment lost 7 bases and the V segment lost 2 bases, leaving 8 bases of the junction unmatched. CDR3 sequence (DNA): TGTGCCAGCAGTTACCCCCGGACAGGTGCTAATGAGCAGTTCTTC. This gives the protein CASSYPRTGANEQFF.

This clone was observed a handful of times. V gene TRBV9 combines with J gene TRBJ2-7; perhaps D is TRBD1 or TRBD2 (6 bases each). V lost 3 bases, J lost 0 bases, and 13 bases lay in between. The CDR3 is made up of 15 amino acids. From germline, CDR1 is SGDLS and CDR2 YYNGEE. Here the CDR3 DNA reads TGTGCCAGCAGCGCCGGGGGCCGGGGCTCCTACGAGCAGTACTTC. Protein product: CASSAGGRGSYEQYF. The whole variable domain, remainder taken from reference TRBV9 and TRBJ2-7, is DSGVTQTPKHLITATGQRVTLRCSPRSGDLSVYWYQQSLDQGLQFLIQYYNGEERAKGNILERFSAQQFPDLHSELNLSSLELGDSALYFCASSAGGRGSYEQYFGPGTRLTVT.

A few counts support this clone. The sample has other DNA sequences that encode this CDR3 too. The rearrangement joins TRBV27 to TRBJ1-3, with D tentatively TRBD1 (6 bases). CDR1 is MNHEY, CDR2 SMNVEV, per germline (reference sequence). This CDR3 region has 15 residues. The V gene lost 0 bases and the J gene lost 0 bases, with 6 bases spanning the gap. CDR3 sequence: CASSLSTGSGNTIYF. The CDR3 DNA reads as TGTGCCAGCAGTTTATCGACAGGCTCTGGAAACACCATATATTTT.

In DNA form, the CDR3 reads TGTGCCAGCAGTTCAGTGGGGTCGAGCTACACCTTC. Its translation is CASSSVGSSYTF. J is TRBJ1-2 and V is TRBV28; no firm D call. V was cut by 4 bases and J by 9 bases, with 12 bases left in between. The germline V gene has CDR1 MDHEN and CDR2 SYDVKM. The CDR3 runs 12 residues.

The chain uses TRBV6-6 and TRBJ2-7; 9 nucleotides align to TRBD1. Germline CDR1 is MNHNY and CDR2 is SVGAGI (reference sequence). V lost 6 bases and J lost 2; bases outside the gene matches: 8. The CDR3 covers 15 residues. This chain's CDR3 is CASRQGASGAYEQYF. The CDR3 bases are TGTGCCAGCAGACAGGGGGCTAGCGGAGCCTACGAGCAGTACTTC.

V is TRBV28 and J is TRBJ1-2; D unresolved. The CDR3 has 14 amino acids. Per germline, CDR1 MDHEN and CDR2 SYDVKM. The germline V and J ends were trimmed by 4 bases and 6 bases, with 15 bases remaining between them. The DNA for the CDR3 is TGTGCCAGCAGTTCCCCTGCCACATTCAATGGCTACACCTTC. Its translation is CASSSPATFNGYTF.

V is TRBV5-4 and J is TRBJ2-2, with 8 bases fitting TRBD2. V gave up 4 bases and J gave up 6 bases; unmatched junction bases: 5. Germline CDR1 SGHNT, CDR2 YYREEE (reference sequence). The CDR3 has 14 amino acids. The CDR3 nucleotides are TGTGCCAGCAGCCGGAGCGGGAGTGCCGGGGAGCTGTTTTTT. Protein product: CASSRSGSAGELFF.

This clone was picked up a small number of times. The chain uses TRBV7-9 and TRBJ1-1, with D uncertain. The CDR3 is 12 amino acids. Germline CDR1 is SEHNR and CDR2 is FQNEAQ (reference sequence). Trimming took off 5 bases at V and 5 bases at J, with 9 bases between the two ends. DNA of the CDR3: TGTGCCAGCAGCGGCTCTCTTACTGAAGCTTTCTTT. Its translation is CASSGSLTEAFF.

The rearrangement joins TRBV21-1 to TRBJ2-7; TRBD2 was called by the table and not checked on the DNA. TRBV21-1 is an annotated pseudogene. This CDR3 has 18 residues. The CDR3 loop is CASSKAYWGFGGSYEQYF. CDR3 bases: TGTGCCAGCAGCAAAGCGTATTGGGGATTCGGGGGGTCTTATGAGCAGTACTTC.

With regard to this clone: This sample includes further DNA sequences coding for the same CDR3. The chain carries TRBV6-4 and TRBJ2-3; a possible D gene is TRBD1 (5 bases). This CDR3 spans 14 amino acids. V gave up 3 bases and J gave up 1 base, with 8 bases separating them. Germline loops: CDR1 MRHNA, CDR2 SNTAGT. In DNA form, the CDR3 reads TGTGCCAGCAGTGAAAGGGGTGGCACAGATACGCAGTATTTT. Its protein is CASSERGGTDTQYF.

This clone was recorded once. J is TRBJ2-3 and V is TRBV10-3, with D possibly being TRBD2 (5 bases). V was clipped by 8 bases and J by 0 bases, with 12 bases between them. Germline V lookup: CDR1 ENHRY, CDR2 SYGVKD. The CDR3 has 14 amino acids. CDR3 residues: CAILPSGSTDTQYF. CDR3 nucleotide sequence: TGTGCCATCTTGCCCAGCGGAAGCACAGATACGCAGTATTTT.

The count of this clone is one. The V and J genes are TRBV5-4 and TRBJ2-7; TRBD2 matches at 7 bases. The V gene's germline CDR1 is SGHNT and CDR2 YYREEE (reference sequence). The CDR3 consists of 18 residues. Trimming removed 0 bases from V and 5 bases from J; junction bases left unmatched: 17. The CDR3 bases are TGTGCCAGCAGCTTGGCCCCCTACTCGCGGGGGAGACAGAACGAGCAGTACTTC. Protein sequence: CASSLAPYSRGRQNEQYF. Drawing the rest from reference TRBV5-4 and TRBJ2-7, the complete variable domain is ETGVTQSPTHLIKTRGQQVTLRCSSQSGHNTVSWYQQALGQGPQFIFQYYREEENGRGNFPPRFSGLQFPNYSSELNVNALELDDSALYLCASSLAPYSRGRQNEQYFGPGTRLTVT.

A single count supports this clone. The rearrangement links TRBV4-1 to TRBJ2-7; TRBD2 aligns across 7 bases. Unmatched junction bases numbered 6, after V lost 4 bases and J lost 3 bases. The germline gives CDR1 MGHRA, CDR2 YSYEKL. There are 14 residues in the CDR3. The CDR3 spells CASSLGEGRYEQYF. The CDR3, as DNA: TGCGCCAGCAGCCTAGGGGAGGGGCGCTACGAGCAGTACTTC.

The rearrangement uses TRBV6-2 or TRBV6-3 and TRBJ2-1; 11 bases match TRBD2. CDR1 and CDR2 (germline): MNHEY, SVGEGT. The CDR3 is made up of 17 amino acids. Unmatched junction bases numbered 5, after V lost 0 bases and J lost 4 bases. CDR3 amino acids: CASSYSPTSGIYNEQFF. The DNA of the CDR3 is TGTGCCAGCAGTTACTCTCCGACTAGCGGGATTTACAATGAGCAGTTCTTC.

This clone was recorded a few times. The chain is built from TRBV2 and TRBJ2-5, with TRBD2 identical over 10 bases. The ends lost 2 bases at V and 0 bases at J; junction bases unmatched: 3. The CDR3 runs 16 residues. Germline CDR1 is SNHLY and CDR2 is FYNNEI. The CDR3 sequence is CASSELAGEYQETQYF. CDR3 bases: TGTGCCAGCAGTGAACTAGCGGGAGAGTACCAAGAGACCCAGTACTTC. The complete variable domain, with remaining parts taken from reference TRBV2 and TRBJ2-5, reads EPEVTQTPSHQVTQMGQEVILRCVPISNHLYFYWYRQILGQKVEFLVSFYNNEISEKSEIFDDQFSVERPDGSNFTLKIRSTKLEDSAMYFCASSELAGEYQETQYFGPGTRLLVL.

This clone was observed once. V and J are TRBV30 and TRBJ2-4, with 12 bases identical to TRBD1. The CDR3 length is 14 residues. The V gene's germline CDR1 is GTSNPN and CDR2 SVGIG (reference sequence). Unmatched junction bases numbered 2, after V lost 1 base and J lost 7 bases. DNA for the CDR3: TGTGCCTGGAGTGGGGGGACAGGGGGCAACATTCAGTACTTC. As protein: CAWSGGTGGNIQYF.

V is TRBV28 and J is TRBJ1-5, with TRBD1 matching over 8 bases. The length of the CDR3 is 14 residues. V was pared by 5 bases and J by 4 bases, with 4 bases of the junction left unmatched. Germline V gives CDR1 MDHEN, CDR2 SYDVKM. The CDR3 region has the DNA TGTGCCAGCAGTGCCAGGACAGGGAATCAGCCCCAGCATTTT. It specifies CASSARTGNQPQHF.

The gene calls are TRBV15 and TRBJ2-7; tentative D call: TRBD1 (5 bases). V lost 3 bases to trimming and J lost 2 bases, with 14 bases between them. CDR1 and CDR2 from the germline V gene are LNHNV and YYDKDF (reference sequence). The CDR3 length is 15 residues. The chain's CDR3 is CATSRIGQVAYEQYF. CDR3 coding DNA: TGTGCCACCAGCAGGATAGGACAAGTAGCCTACGAGCAGTACTTC.

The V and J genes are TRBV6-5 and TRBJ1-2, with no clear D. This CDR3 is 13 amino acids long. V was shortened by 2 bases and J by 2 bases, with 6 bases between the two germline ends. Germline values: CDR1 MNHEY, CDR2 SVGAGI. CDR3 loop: CASSYGENYGYTF. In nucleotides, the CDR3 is TGTGCCAGCAGTTACGGGGAAAACTATGGCTACACCTTC.

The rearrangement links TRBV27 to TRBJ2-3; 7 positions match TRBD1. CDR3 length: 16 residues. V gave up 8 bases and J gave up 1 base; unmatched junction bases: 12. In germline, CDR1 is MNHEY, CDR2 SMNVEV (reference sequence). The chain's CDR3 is CASGNRGDRGTDTQYF. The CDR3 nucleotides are TGTGCCAGCGGCAACAGGGGTGATCGAGGCACAGATACGCAGTATTTT.

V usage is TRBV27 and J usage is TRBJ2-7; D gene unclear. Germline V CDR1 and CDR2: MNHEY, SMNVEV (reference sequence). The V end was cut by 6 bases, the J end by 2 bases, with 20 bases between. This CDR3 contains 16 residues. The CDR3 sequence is CASSPSDGIITYEQYF. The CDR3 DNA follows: TGTGCCAGCAGCCCCTCGGACGGCATTATAACCTACGAGCAGTACTTC.

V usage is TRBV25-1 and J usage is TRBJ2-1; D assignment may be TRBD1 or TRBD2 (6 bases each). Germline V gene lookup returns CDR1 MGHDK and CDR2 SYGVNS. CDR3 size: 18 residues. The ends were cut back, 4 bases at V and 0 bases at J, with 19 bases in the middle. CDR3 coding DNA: TGTGCCAGCAGTGCCCCCCCGGGGGCGGCGCGCTCCTACAATGAGCAGTTCTTC. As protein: CASSAPPGAARSYNEQFF.

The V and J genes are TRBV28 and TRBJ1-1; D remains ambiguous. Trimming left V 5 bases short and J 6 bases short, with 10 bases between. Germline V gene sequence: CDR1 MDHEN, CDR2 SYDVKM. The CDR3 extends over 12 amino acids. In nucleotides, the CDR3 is TGTGCCAGCAGTCTTCCCGGACCTGAAGCTTTCTTT. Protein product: CASSLPGPEAFF.

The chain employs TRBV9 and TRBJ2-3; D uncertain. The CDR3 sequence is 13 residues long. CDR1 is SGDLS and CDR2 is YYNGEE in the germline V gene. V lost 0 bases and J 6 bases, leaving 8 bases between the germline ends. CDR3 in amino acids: CASSVGASDTQYF. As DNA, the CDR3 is TGTGCCAGCAGCGTAGGCGCCTCCGATACGCAGTATTTT.

The CDR3 loop reads CASSSKGQGSYEQYF. CDR3 nucleotide sequence: TGTGCCAGCAGCTCAAAGGGACAGGGTTCCTACGAGCAGTACTTC. The V and J genes are TRBV5-4 and TRBJ2-7; 9 nucleotides line up with TRBD1. V trimming: 3 bases; J trimming: 1 base; junction bases outside the gene matches: 5. The germline CDR1 and CDR2 sequences are SGHNT and YYREEE (reference sequence). CDR3 length: 15 amino acids.

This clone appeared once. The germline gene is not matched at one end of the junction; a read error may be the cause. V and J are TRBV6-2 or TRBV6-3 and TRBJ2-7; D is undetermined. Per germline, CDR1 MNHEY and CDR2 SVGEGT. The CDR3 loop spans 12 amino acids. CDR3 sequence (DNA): TGTGCCAGCAGTCACTCATCCTACGAGCAGTACTTC. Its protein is CASSHSSYEQYF.